These 19 T cell receptor beta chains were all obtained from the same sample, sequenced in a study of blood T cell repertoires in COVID-19. Profiling relied on immunoSEQ multiplex PCR, and the TCRdb table lists in-frame clones only, not all of them. The data hold about 60,000 clones, with around four fifths observed a single time. The sequencing sample was made of peripheral blood. The receptors here all came from a human donor in a cohort sampled during active COVID-19.

This chain joins TRBV27 and TRBJ2-5; D unclear. The CDR3 length is 13 residues. The germline CDR1 and CDR2 sequences are MNHEY and SMNVEV (reference sequence). With 5 bases removed from V and 5 bases from J, the gap between germline ends came to 12 bases. The CDR3 reads CASSPRAIETQYF. The DNA of the CDR3 is TGTGCCAGCAGTCCCCGAGCTATCGAGACCCAGTACTTC.

The J gene is TRBJ1-1, the V gene TRBV21-1; TRBD1, the table's D call, lacks a check against the DNA. TRBV21-1 is reported as a pseudogene. This CDR3 has 15 amino acids. The chain's CDR3 is CASSRVTGGNTEAFF. CDR3 in DNA: TGTGCCAGCAGCAGGGTTACAGGGGGGAACACTGAAGCTTTCTTT.

This chain links TRBV7-8 with TRBJ2-3; TRBD2 agrees at 13 bases. CDR3 length: 16 amino acids. Germline V gene sequence: CDR1 SGHVS, CDR2 FQNEAQ. Losses at the gene ends were 9 bases for V and 4 bases for J; bases not matched to a gene: 10. In nucleotides, the CDR3 is TGTGCCAGGGAACCCGGGACTAGCGGGGTCCCAGATACGCAGTATTTT. Its protein product is CAREPGTSGVPDTQYF.

This chain joins TRBV6-5 and TRBJ2-4; D is possibly TRBD1 (5 bases). The V and J ends lost 6 bases and 3 bases respectively, with 12 bases between them. Per the germline V gene, CDR1 is MNHEY and CDR2 is SVGAGI. The CDR3 sequence is 14 residues long. CDR3 sequence reads: CASSQGVVKNIQYF. The CDR3 DNA reads TGTGCCAGCAGCCAAGGGGTTGTCAAAAACATTCAGTACTTC.

This clone was seen only once. The chain is built from TRBV9 and TRBJ1-6; D might be TRBD1 (6 bases). Germline V gene data show CDR1 as SGDLS and CDR2 as YYNGEE. The CDR3 totals 17 residues. Trimming pared 2 bases from V and 9 bases from J, leaving 21 bases between. The CDR3 spells CASSVGSRFLGGSPLHF. The CDR3 coding sequence is TGTGCCAGCAGCGTGGGCTCCCGATTTTTAGGGGGTTCACCCCTCCACTTT.

V is TRBV9 and J is TRBJ2-6, with a possible D match to TRBD1 (6 bases). Germline-derived CDR1 and CDR2 are SGDLS and YYNGEE. Trimming took off 3 bases at V and 0 bases at J, with 10 bases between the two ends. The CDR3 totals 16 residues. For the CDR3, the DNA is TGTGCCAGCAGCGACGGGACACTCTCTGGGGCCAACGTCCTGACTTTC. Protein: CASSDGTLSGANVLTF.

The CDR3 reads CASSTSGRSGTDTQYF. In DNA, the CDR3 is TGTGCCAGCTCAACTAGCGGGAGGTCTGGTACAGATACGCAGTATTTT. V is TRBV18 and J is TRBJ2-3; 12 bases are shared with TRBD2. Germline V gene lookup returns CDR1 KGHSH and CDR2 LQKENI. The length of the CDR3 is 16 residues. The V gene end was trimmed by 5 bases and the J gene end by 3 bases; junction bases not matched to a gene: 6.

Notes on this clone: The same CDR3 is also encoded by other DNA sequences in this sample. This chain joins TRBV21-1 and TRBJ2-7; the table gives TRBD1 as D, unverified against the DNA. TRBV21-1 is a listed pseudogene. The CDR3 has 13 residues. CDR3 DNA sequence: TGTGCCAGCACCTCGGACAGGTACTACGAGCAGTACTTC. Its protein product is CASTSDRYYEQYF.

The chain carries TRBV9 and TRBJ2-1; possibly TRBD2 for D (6 bases). Trimming removed 0 bases from V and 0 bases from J, with 19 bases in between. The CDR3 sequence is 19 residues long. CDR1 SGDLS and CDR2 YYNGEE come from the germline V gene. The CDR3 DNA is TGTGCCAGCAGCGTAGAAGGCAGGCGGGGCCGAGACTCCTACAATGAGCAGTTCTTC. Translated: CASSVEGRRGRDSYNEQFF. Using reference TRBV9 and TRBJ2-1 for the parts outside the CDR3, the full variable domain is DSGVTQTPKHLITATGQRVTLRCSPRSGDLSVYWYQQSLDQGLQFLIQYYNGEERAKGNILERFSAQQFPDLHSELNLSSLELGDSALYFCASSVEGRRGRDSYNEQFFGPGTRLTVL.

By share of the sample, this clone is large. The chain carries TRBV7-9 and TRBJ2-2, with D tentatively TRBD1 (5 bases). The germline CDR1 and CDR2 sequences are SEHNR and FQNEAQ (reference sequence). CDR3 size: 13 residues. V was pared by 2 bases and J by 7 bases, with 8 bases between. The CDR3: CASSLWGVGELFF. CDR3 DNA: TGTGCCAGCAGCTTATGGGGCGTCGGGGAGCTGTTTTTT.

This clone was observed once. The J gene is TRBJ1-6, the V gene TRBV9; D gene uncertain. The CDR3 extends over 12 amino acids. V was pared by 3 bases and J by 6 bases, with 4 bases between. CDR1 is SGDLS and CDR2 is YYNGEE in the germline V gene. The CDR3 DNA reads TGTGCCAGCAGCGAACTTAATTCACCCCTCCACTTT. Amino acids: CASSELNSPLHF.

This clone was seen a handful of times. The CDR3 coding sequence is TGTGCCAGCAGCGCCGGACAGAAACAGAACACTGAAGCTTTCTTT. Encoded protein: CASSAGQKQNTEAFF. The chain combines TRBV5-4 with TRBJ1-1; D may be TRBD1 (6 bases). CDR3 length equals 15 residues. Trimming pared 4 bases from V and 1 base from J, leaving 14 bases between. Germline V gene data show CDR1 as SGHNT and CDR2 as YYREEE (reference sequence).

This clone was recorded once. The chain links TRBV5-1 to TRBJ2-3; D might be TRBD2 (6 bases). CDR3 length: 14 residues. The germline gives CDR1 SGHRS, CDR2 YFSETQ. V lost 4 bases, J lost 4 bases, and 13 bases lay in between. In DNA form, the CDR3 reads TGCGCCAGCAGCCTCCGGGACTCAGCAGATACGCAGTATTTT. Translated, it gives CASSLRDSADTQYF.

The chain recombines TRBV5-1 with TRBJ2-7; D call uncertain. This CDR3 spans 12 amino acids. Germline CDR1 reads SGHRS; CDR2 reads YFSETQ. V lost 1 base and J lost 2, with 4 bases in between. The CDR3 sequence is CASSLPAYEQYF. The CDR3 coding sequence is TGCGCCAGCAGCTTGCCCGCCTACGAGCAGTACTTC.

CDR3 sequence reads: CASSLAYTSDRPSNYGYTF. As DNA, the CDR3 is TGCGCCAGCAGCTTGGCCTACACCTCGGACAGACCCTCTAACTATGGCTACACCTTC. The V and J genes are TRBV5-1 and TRBJ1-2; TRBD1 is a possible D gene (6 bases). This CDR3 region has 19 residues. Per germline, CDR1 SGHRS and CDR2 YFSETQ. The ends were cut back, 0 bases at V and 0 bases at J, with 21 bases in the middle.

In this sample, this clone turned up once. Sequence at one end of the junction differs from germline and may be a read error. The CDR3 loop is CASIETSGGAYEQYF. For the CDR3, the DNA is TGCGCCAGCATTGAGACTAGCGGGGGGGCCTACGAGCAGTACTTC. The chain uses TRBV10-2 and TRBJ2-7, with 14 bases lining up with TRBD2. Germline V gene lookup returns CDR1 WSHSY and CDR2 SAAADI. This CDR3 has 15 residues.

Notes on this clone: Other DNA sequences in this sample translate to the same CDR3. The CDR3: CASSIIDRDTEAFF. The DNA of the CDR3 is TGTGCCAGTAGTATTATAGACAGGGACACTGAAGCTTTCTTT. The chain uses TRBV19 and TRBJ1-1; 7 nucleotides match TRBD1. Per germline, CDR1 LNHDA and CDR2 SQIVND (reference sequence). The CDR3 has 14 amino acids. With V trimmed by 3 bases and J by 3 bases, 4 bases remained unmatched.

V is TRBV29-1 and J is TRBJ2-1; 12 positions match TRBD1. CDR3 length equals 12 residues. V lost 7 bases to trimming and J lost 7 bases; unmatched junction nucleotides: 2. Germline-derived CDR1 and CDR2 are SQVTM and ANQGSEA. CDR3 DNA: TGCAGCGGGGACAGGGGGCGTAATGAGCAGTTCTTC. Its protein is CSGDRGRNEQFF.

The chain combines TRBV7-8 with TRBJ1-1; 8 nucleotides align to TRBD1. V gave up 6 bases and J gave up 4 bases; unmatched junction bases: 13. The CDR3 sequence is 16 residues long. Germline CDR1 is SGHVS and CDR2 is FQNEAQ. CDR3 sequence reads: CASRFQGALSGTEAFF. The CDR3 DNA reads as TGTGCCAGCAGGTTTCAGGGGGCCCTGAGTGGCACTGAAGCTTTCTTT.